The 21 T cell receptor beta chains in this list originate from one sample, sequenced in a study of Graves' ophthalmopathy and Graves' hyperthyroidism. As the template, RNA transcripts were used to amplify TCR beta CDR3 regions. HTBI primers were employed in first-round RT-PCR, then a second-round multiplex PCR followed. TCRdb reprocessed the multiplex PCR reads via MiXCR and lists one record per CDR3 protein. Of around 1,200,000 distinct CDR3 sequences listed, approximately 35% were seen once; the top ten hold around 10%. The sample was peripheral blood or thyroid tissue (not recorded which). Receptors were obtained from an adult man with Graves' hyperthyroidism.

V is TRBV9 and J is TRBJ1-1; a possible D gene is TRBD1 (5 bases). Germline CDR1 and CDR2: SGDLS and YYNGEE. This CDR3 spans 11 amino acids. V lost 4 bases and J 11 bases, leaving 12 bases between the germline ends. CDR3 residues: CASSPGHGAFF. For the CDR3, the DNA is TGTGCCAGCAGCCCCGGACATGGGGCTTTCTTT.

This clonotype was observed many times. The V gene is TRBV20-1, the J gene TRBJ2-7; 11 bases map to TRBD2. This CDR3 comprises 14 residues. The V segment lost 3 bases and the J segment 2 bases; nucleotides outside the gene matches: 3. Germline V lookup: CDR1 DFQATT, CDR2 SNEGSKA (reference sequence). This CDR3 is CSASALAGAYEQYF. The CDR3 nucleotides are TGCAGTGCTAGCGCACTAGCGGGGGCCTACGAGCAGTACTTC.

The J gene is TRBJ2-6, the V gene TRBV24-1; D is unclear. Germline V gene lookup returns CDR1 KGHDR and CDR2 SFDVKD. The CDR3 loop spans 16 amino acids. V lost 5 bases to trimming and J lost 1 base, with 11 bases between them. CDR3: CATSVAVLSGANVLTF. The DNA for the CDR3 is TGTGCCACCAGTGTCGCAGTGTTATCTGGGGCCAACGTCCTGACTTTC.

The rearrangement links TRBV5-1 to TRBJ2-5; D possibly corresponds to TRBD1 (5 bases). Trimming stripped 4 bases from V and 4 bases from J, with 11 bases between. Germline V lookup: CDR1 SGHRS, CDR2 YFSETQ. This CDR3 comprises 13 residues. Here the CDR3 reads CASSPTARETQYF. The CDR3 nucleotides are TGCGCCAGCAGCCCGACAGCTAGAGAGACCCAGTACTTC.

The chain is built from TRBV18 and TRBJ1-5; no definite D call. CDR1 KGHSH and CDR2 LQKENI come from the germline V gene. The V end was cut by 7 bases, the J end by 0 bases, with 7 bases between. The CDR3 extends over 13 amino acids. The CDR3, as DNA: TGTGCCAGCTTACCTTCTAGCAATCAGCCCCAGCATTTT. Protein: CASLPSSNQPQHF. Using reference TRBV18 and TRBJ1-5 for the parts outside the CDR3, the full variable domain is NAGVMQNPRHLVRRRGQEARLRCSPMKGHSHVYWYRQLPEEGLKFMVYLQKENIIDESGMPKERFSAEFPKEGPSILRIQQVVRGDSAAYFCASLPSSNQPQHFGDGTRLSIL.

In this sample, this clonotype turned up many times. The chain links TRBV14 to TRBJ1-2; D remains ambiguous. V gave up 3 bases and J gave up 4 bases, with 9 bases separating them. This CDR3 has 13 residues. Germline V gene lookup returns CDR1 SGHDN and CDR2 FVKESK. The DNA for the CDR3 is TGTGCCAGCAGCCAGTCGGGGTTCTATGGCTACACCTTC. Translating gives CASSQSGFYGYTF.

CDR3 DNA sequence: TGTGCCAGCAGCTTAGCGCAGGAAAGCTCCTACGAGCAGTACTTC. Protein product: CASSLAQESSYEQYF. The chain combines TRBV7-6 with TRBJ2-7; D is unclear. CDR1 SGHVS and CDR2 FNYEAQ come from the germline V gene. The CDR3 runs to 15 residues. V lost 0 bases, J lost 0 bases, and 9 bases lay in between.

This clonotype was seen ten or more times. This sequence joins TRBV19 and TRBJ1-6; TRBD1 matches at 8 bases. The CDR3 is 17 residues long. Germline-derived CDR1 and CDR2 are LNHDA and SQIVND (reference sequence). V trimming: 4 bases; J trimming: 9 bases; junction bases outside the gene matches: 14. The CDR3 DNA sequence: TGTGCCAGTAGTACTAACCGCCGGACAGGGTTTAGTTCACCCCTCCACTTT. As protein: CASSTNRRTGFSSPLHF. Variable domain in full (rest from reference TRBV19 and TRBJ1-6): DGGITQSPKYLFRKEGQNVTLSCEQNLNHDAMYWYRQDPGQGLRLIYYSQIVNDFQKGDIAEGYSVSREKKESFPLTVTSAQKNPTAFYLCASSTNRRTGFSSPLHFGNGTRLTVT.

This clonotype was seen many times. This chain uses TRBV29-1 with TRBJ2-7, with D perhaps matching TRBD2 (5 bases). The CDR3 is made up of 14 amino acids. Trimming left V 2 bases short and J 3 bases short, with 14 bases between. The germline V gene encodes CDR1 SQVTM and CDR2 ANQGSEA. CDR3 amino acids: CSVENVGESYEQYF. CDR3 DNA: TGCAGCGTTGAAAATGTGGGAGAGAGCTACGAGCAGTACTTC.

This clonotype has ten or more counts. The J gene is TRBJ2-2, the V gene TRBV11-2; perhaps D is TRBD1 or TRBD2 (5 bases each). Germline CDR1 reads SGHAT; CDR2 reads FQNNGV. This CDR3 has 12 residues. V was clipped by 4 bases and J by 14 bases, with 14 bases between them. For the CDR3, the DNA is TGTGCCAGCAGCTGGGGGTCCCTGGAACTGTTTTTT. Protein: CASSWGSLELFF. Variable domain in full (rest from reference TRBV11-2 and TRBJ2-2): EAGVAQSPRYKIIEKRQSVAFWCNPISGHATLYWYQQILGQGPKLLIQFQNNGVVDDSQLPKDRFSAERLKGVDSTLKIQPAKLEDSAVYLCASSWGSLELFFGEGSRLTVL.

This chain joins TRBV12-3 or TRBV12-4 and TRBJ2-7; TRBD2 matches 15 bases. J was trimmed by 3 bases and V by 4 bases; bases with no gene match: 10. The CDR3 contains 18 residues. CDR3 region: CASSSYGTSGRMNYEQYF. The CDR3 coding sequence is TGTGCCAGCAGTTCTTATGGGACTAGCGGGAGGATGAACTACGAGCAGTACTTC.

This clonotype occurred many times. The chain employs TRBV6-5 and TRBJ1-1; D perhaps matches TRBD1 (5 bases). Germline CDR1 reads MNHEY; CDR2 reads SVGAGI. V was pared by 3 bases and J by 0 bases, with 14 bases between. This CDR3 contains 16 residues. The CDR3 region has the DNA TGTGCCAGCAGTTATACCGCCAGGGCAATGAACACTGAAGCTTTCTTT. This codes for CASSYTARAMNTEAFF.

This clonotype was counted at least ten times. J is TRBJ1-2 and V is TRBV19; 7 bases agree with TRBD1. The V gene end was trimmed by 3 bases and the J gene end by 6 bases; junction bases not matched to a gene: 10. CDR1 is LNHDA, CDR2 SQIVND, per germline (reference sequence). This CDR3 region has 15 residues. The CDR3 protein is CASSITLTGWDGYTF. In nucleotides, the CDR3 is TGTGCCAGTAGTATCACCTTGACAGGGTGGGATGGCTACACCTTC. Looking up the rest from reference TRBV19 and TRBJ1-2 gives the full variable domain: DGGITQSPKYLFRKEGQNVTLSCEQNLNHDAMYWYRQDPGQGLRLIYYSQIVNDFQKGDIAEGYSVSREKKESFPLTVTSAQKNPTAFYLCASSITLTGWDGYTFGSGTRLTVV.

This clonotype has at least ten counts. V is TRBV20-1 and J is TRBJ1-1, with D possibly being TRBD1 (6 bases). V lost 2 bases to trimming and J lost 5 bases, with 12 bases between them. The CDR3 has 13 residues. The germline CDR1 and CDR2 sequences are DFQATT and SNEGSKA (reference sequence). For the CDR3, the DNA is TGCAGTGCTAGAAGAGGGGGTTGGACTGAAGCTTTCTTT. It is translated as CSARRGGWTEAFF.

The J gene is TRBJ2-7, the V gene TRBV4-2, with TRBD2 matching 9 bases. Germline V gene data show CDR1 as LGHNA and CDR2 as YNFKEQ. V was clipped by 2 bases and J by 3 bases; unmatched bases: 8. The CDR3 is 16 amino acids. The CDR3 DNA reads TGTGCCAGCAGCCAATACGCTAGCGGGACCCTCTACGAGCAGTACTTC. Encoded protein: CASSQYASGTLYEQYF.

This clonotype was counted many times. This chain uses TRBV9 with TRBJ1-6; D perhaps matches TRBD1 (5 bases). With 2 bases removed from V and 5 bases from J, the gap between germline ends came to 8 bases. Germline CDR1 is SGDLS and CDR2 is YYNGEE. This CDR3 has 14 amino acids. The CDR3 nucleotides read TGTGCCAGCAGCGTCCAGGGAAATAATTCACCCCTCCACTTT. This sequence encodes CASSVQGNNSPLHF.

In this sample, this clonotype turned up many times. This sequence joins TRBV28 and TRBJ1-6; D is unclear. CDR1 is MDHEN, CDR2 SYDVKM, per germline. This CDR3 is built from 16 residues. V was trimmed by 3 bases and J by 0 bases, leaving 9 bases between them. As DNA, the CDR3 is TGTGCCAGCAGTTTCCTTCCTGGCTCCTATAATTCACCCCTCCACTTT. Protein sequence: CASSFLPGSYNSPLHF.

The V gene is TRBV4-3, the J gene TRBJ2-7; 8 bases are shared with TRBD2. CDR3 length: 15 residues. Trimming took 2 bases from V and 6 from J; bases not matched to a gene: 9. Germline V CDR1 and CDR2: LGHNA, YSLEER. The CDR3 protein is CASSQKGLVGAEQYF. CDR3 coding DNA: TGCGCCAGCAGCCAAAAGGGACTAGTCGGGGCCGAGCAGTACTTC.

Many counts were recorded for this clonotype. One end of the junction is discordant with germline, which a read error may explain. J is TRBJ2-5 and V is TRBV7-2, with 8 bases fitting TRBD1. The V gene's germline CDR1 is SGHTA and CDR2 FQGNSA. The CDR3 sequence is 13 residues long. The CDR3 nucleotides are TGTGCCAGCAGCCAGGGGGCCCAAGTGACCCAGTACTTC. It translates to CASSQGAQVTQYF.

This chain uses TRBV20-1 with TRBJ1-2; the D gene is possibly TRBD1 (6 bases). The ends were cut back, 2 bases at V and 4 bases at J, with 20 bases in the middle. This CDR3 is 16 amino acids long. Germline loops: CDR1 DFQATT, CDR2 SNEGSKA (reference sequence). This chain's CDR3 is CSARLAGGQLRYGYTF. For the CDR3, the DNA is TGCAGTGCTAGACTAGCGGGGGGGCAGTTACGCTATGGCTACACCTTC.

V and J are TRBV7-3 and TRBJ2-5; D call uncertain. Germline loops: CDR1 SGHTA, CDR2 FQGTGA. The CDR3 sequence is 13 residues long. Trimming took off 2 bases at V and 3 bases at J, with 7 bases between the two ends. The CDR3 loop reads CASSLEVEETQYF. CDR3 nucleotides: TGTGCCAGCAGCTTAGAAGTTGAAGAGACCCAGTACTTC. The full variable domain, completed using reference TRBV7-3 and TRBJ2-5, is GAGVSQTPSNKVTEKGKYVELRCDPISGHTALYWYRQSLGQGPEFLIYFQGTGAADDSGLPNDRFFAVRPEGSVSTLKIQRTERGDSAVYLCASSLEVEETQYFGPGTRLLVL.